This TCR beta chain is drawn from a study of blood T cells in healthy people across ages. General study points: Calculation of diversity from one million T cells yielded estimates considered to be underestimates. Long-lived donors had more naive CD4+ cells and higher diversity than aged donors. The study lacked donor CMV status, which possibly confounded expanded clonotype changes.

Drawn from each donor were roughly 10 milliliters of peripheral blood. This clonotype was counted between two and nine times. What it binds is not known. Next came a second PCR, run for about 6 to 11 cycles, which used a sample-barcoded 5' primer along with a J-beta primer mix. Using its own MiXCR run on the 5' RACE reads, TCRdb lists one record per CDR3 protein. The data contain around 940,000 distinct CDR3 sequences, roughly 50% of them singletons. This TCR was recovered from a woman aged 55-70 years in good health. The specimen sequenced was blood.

As DNA, the CDR3 is TGTGCCAGCCTGGACGGCTACGAGCAGTACTTC. Its protein is CASLDGYEQYF. The rearrangement joins TRBV5-5 to TRBJ2-7; D is unclear. The V end was cut by 7 bases, the J end by 3 bases, with 8 bases between. Per germline, CDR1 SGHKS and CDR2 YYEKEE (reference sequence). The CDR3 is made up of 11 amino acids.